What follows are 10 T cell receptor beta chains derived from one specimen sequenced in a study of blood T cell repertoires in COVID-19. Sequencing used immunoSEQ multiplex PCR; TCRdb keeps in-frame clones, though not all of them. The data show 55,000 or so clones, with roughly 86% seen just once and 8.5% held by the top ten. Sequencing was carried out using peripheral blood. These receptors originate from a man between 60 and 75 years old with active COVID-19.

The chain links TRBV11-3 to TRBJ2-1; TRBD2 might be the D (6 bases). Germline V gene data show CDR1 as SGHNT and CDR2 as YENEEA. There are 17 residues in the CDR3. V lost 4 bases to trimming and J lost 0 bases, with 16 bases between them. CDR3 bases: TGTGCCAGCAGCTCGAAAGCGGGTCTAAGCTCCTACAATGAGCAGTTCTTC. Its translation is CASSSKAGLSSYNEQFF.

J is TRBJ2-2 and V is TRBV18; D is possibly TRBD1 (6 bases). This CDR3 has 15 residues. V lost 3 bases and J lost 4, with 12 bases in between. Germline CDR1 reads KGHSH; CDR2 reads LQKENI. CDR3 loop: CASSPGQLGTGELFF. In DNA, the CDR3 is TGTGCCAGCTCACCCGGACAGCTGGGCACCGGGGAGCTGTTTTTT.

This rearrangement joins TRBV27 to TRBJ1-4, with a tentative D call TRBD1 (5 bases). CDR1 is MNHEY, CDR2 SMNVEV, per germline (reference sequence). This CDR3 is built from 16 residues. V shed 6 bases and J shed 8 bases, with 22 bases lying between them. CDR3 residues: CASSPREAGRGEKLFF. The CDR3, as DNA: TGTGCCAGCAGCCCGAGGGAGGCAGGGCGGGGGGAAAAACTGTTTTTT.

This chain uses TRBV10-3 with TRBJ1-5; D call uncertain. The CDR3 consists of 16 residues. Trimming left V 4 bases short and J 4 bases short, with 17 bases between. Per the germline V gene, CDR1 is ENHRY and CDR2 is SYGVKD. CDR3 amino acids: CAISGAGGNENQPQHF. As DNA, the CDR3 is TGTGCCATCAGTGGGGCCGGAGGGAACGAGAATCAGCCCCAGCATTTT.

This clone was observed a few times. The rearrangement joins TRBV4-1 to TRBJ2-7; tentative D call: TRBD2 (6 bases). Germline CDR1 reads MGHRA; CDR2 reads YSYEKL. The CDR3 extends over 13 amino acids. V shed 4 bases and J shed 5 bases, with 12 bases lying between them. The CDR3 DNA follows: TGCGCCAGCAGCCTCGCTGGCGGGGACGAGCAGTACTTC. Translated, it gives CASSLAGGDEQYF.

V and J are TRBV19 and TRBJ1-2, with TRBD1 identical over 9 bases. The CDR3 is 16 amino acids. The germline CDR1 and CDR2 sequences are LNHDA and SQIVND (reference sequence). Unmatched junction bases numbered 11, after V lost 4 bases and J lost 5 bases. The CDR3 sequence: CASSTTGTGPPYGYTF. CDR3 bases: TGTGCCAGTAGTACAACCGGGACAGGGCCCCCGTATGGCTACACCTTC.

The chain combines TRBV9 with TRBJ2-1; D possibly corresponds to TRBD2 (6 bases). The CDR3 loop spans 16 amino acids. From germline, CDR1 is SGDLS and CDR2 YYNGEE. V lost 3 bases and J 0 bases, leaving 13 bases between the germline ends. This chain's CDR3 is CASSEGLLSSYNEQFF. The CDR3 bases are TGTGCCAGCAGCGAGGGACTCCTGAGCTCCTACAATGAGCAGTTCTTC.

This clone came up once. The chain has TRBV7-3 and TRBJ2-3; weak D call: TRBD2 (6 bases). Trimming shortened V by 4 bases and J by 6 bases, and 14 bases separated the two germline ends. From germline, CDR1 is SGHTA and CDR2 FQGTGA. This CDR3 is built from 14 residues. CDR3: CASSSSGAGDTQYF. The DNA of the CDR3 is TGTGCCAGCAGCTCCTCCGGGGCGGGGGATACGCAGTATTTT.

V gene TRBV7-8 combines with J gene TRBJ2-1; the match to TRBD2 covers 13 bases. Per the germline V gene, CDR1 is SGHVS and CDR2 is FQNEAQ. V was clipped by 3 bases and J by 7 bases; unmatched bases: 3. The CDR3 loop spans 15 amino acids. DNA for the CDR3: TGTGCCAGCAGCTTGGGACTAGCGGGGCTGAATGAGCAGTTCTTC. This codes for CASSLGLAGLNEQFF.

This chain connects TRBV18 to TRBJ2-1, with 10 nucleotides matching TRBD2. Losses at the gene ends were 3 bases for V and 7 bases for J; bases not matched to a gene: 9. In germline, CDR1 is KGHSH, CDR2 LQKENI. This CDR3 spans 16 amino acids. The CDR3 here is CASSPDGTSVPNEQFF. CDR3 coding DNA: TGTGCCAGCTCACCGGATGGGACTAGCGTGCCTAATGAGCAGTTCTTC. The entire variable domain, with the rest obtained from reference TRBV18 and TRBJ2-1, is as follows: NAGVMQNPRHLVRRRGQEARLRCSPMKGHSHVYWYRQLPEEGLKFMVYLQKENIIDESGMPKERFSAEFPKEGPSILRIQQVVRGDSAAYFCASSPDGTSVPNEQFFGPGTRLTVL.